These 2 T cell receptor beta chains came from one sample sequenced in a study of T cell clonality in common variable immunodeficiency. Findings and limits, study-wide: Fewer deletions and N-nucleotide insertions were reportedly seen in common variable immunodeficiency TCR beta sequences.

Profiled with immunoSEQ multiplex PCR; TCRdb holds only in-frame clones, not every one. Altogether approximately 28,000 clones were found in the sample, and no singletons occur. For these TCRs, the target antigens are not known. Input material: peripheral blood mononuclear cells. These TCRs come from a human donor with common variable immunodeficiency.

This clone was seen repeatedly, ten times or more. The CDR3 end lies 3 residues beyond the end of the read and is filled in from the germline J gene. V and J are TRBV29-1 and TRBJ2-7; a weak D match, TRBD1 (6 bases). Trimming removed 6 bases at V and 0 bases at J, with 12 bases between. Looked up from germline, CDR1 is SQVTM and CDR2 is ANQGSEA. The CDR3 length is 13 residues. The sequenced CDR3 bases are TGCAGCGTAGAGGGGGACAACTCCTACGAG. Its protein product is CSVEGDNSYE. The whole CDR3 protein reads CSVEGDNSYEQYF.

This clone came up many times. The read finishes 3 residues shy of the CDR3 end, and the germline J gene is used to complete it. The V call is TRBV5-1, the J call TRBJ1-1, with 8 bases fitting TRBD1. Germline assignment: CDR1 SGHRS and CDR2 YFSETQ. The CDR3 is 16 residues long. V was pared by 0 bases and J by 1 base, with 5 bases of the junction left unmatched. The CDR3 here is CASSLGTGTGNTEAFF. The CDR3 bases that were read are TGCGCCAGCAGCTTGGGAACCGGGACAGGGAACACTGAA.